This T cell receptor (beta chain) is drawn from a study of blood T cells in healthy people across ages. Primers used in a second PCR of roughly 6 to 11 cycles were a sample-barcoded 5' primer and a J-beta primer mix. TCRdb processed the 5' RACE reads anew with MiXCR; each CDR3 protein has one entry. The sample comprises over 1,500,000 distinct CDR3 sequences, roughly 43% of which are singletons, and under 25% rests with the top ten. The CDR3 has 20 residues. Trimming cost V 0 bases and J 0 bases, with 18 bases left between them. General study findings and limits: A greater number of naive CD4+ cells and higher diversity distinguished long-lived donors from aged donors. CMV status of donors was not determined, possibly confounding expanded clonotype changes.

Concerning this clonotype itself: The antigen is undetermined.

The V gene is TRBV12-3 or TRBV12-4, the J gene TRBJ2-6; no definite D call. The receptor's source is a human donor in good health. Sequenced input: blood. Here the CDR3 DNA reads TGTGCCAGCAGTTTAGCGGACGACGAACAAAGCCCCTCTGGGGCCAACGTCCTGACTTTC. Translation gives CASSLADDEQSPSGANVLTF.